The next 13 T cell receptor beta chains were all read from a single sample in a study of molecular identifiers for immune sequencing clone quantification. Each CDR3 protein gets one entry after TCRdb re-called the PCR reads with MiXCR. The sample lists 400,000 to 600,000 distinct CDR3 sequences, 20% to 25% seen once, with 0.84% in the top ten. Sequencing was performed on naive CD8+ T cells from blood, with Jurkat cell RNA spiked in. The subset is: FACS-sorted CD8+CD4-CCR7+CD45RA+ naive T cells. The receptors stem from a human donor in good health. Some libraries in this study had Jurkat cell RNA spiked in.

In its sample, this clonotype was seen a few times. The genes are TRBV9 and TRBJ2-4; 9 bases map to TRBD1. This CDR3 has 14 amino acids. V dropped 4 bases and J dropped 3; count of bases not matched to a gene: 2. The germline V gene encodes CDR1 SGDLS and CDR2 YYNGEE. The CDR3 nucleotides are TGTGCCAGCAGCCAGACAGGGGGCAAAAACATTCAGTACTTC. Translation gives CASSQTGGKNIQYF.

This clonotype has at least ten counts. The chain carries TRBV11-2 and TRBJ2-7; the D gene is possibly TRBD1 (6 bases). Trimming removed 1 base at V and 6 bases at J, with 13 bases between. The CDR3 runs 14 residues. From germline, CDR1 is SGHAT and CDR2 FQNNGV. The CDR3 loop reads CASSLGPRGIEQYF. CDR3 nucleotide sequence: TGTGCCAGCAGCTTAGGCCCCAGGGGTATCGAGCAGTACTTC.

The chain combines TRBV18 with TRBJ1-4; 8 positions match TRBD1. The CDR3 sequence is 15 residues long. CDR1 KGHSH and CDR2 LQKENI come from the germline V gene. The J segment lost 6 bases and the V segment lost 1 base, leaving 4 bases of the junction unmatched. In DNA, the CDR3 is TGTGCCAGCTCACCACGGGACAGGACGGATGAAAAACTGTTTTTT. Its translation is CASSPRDRTDEKLFF. Looking up the rest from reference TRBV18 and TRBJ1-4 gives the full variable domain: NAGVMQNPRHLVRRRGQEARLRCSPMKGHSHVYWYRQLPEEGLKFMVYLQKENIIDESGMPKERFSAEFPKEGPSILRIQQVVRGDSAAYFCASSPRDRTDEKLFFGSGTQLSVL.

Points on this clonotype: Being one base from a much bigger clone, this may be a read error. The V gene is TRBV2, the J gene TRBJ1-5; D remains ambiguous. The CDR3 loop spans 14 amino acids. From germline, CDR1 is SNHLY and CDR2 FYNNEI. The V end lost 3 bases, the J end lost 9 bases, and 15 bases lay between the germline ends. In DNA, the CDR3 is TGTGCCAGCAGTGAGGCGGGAGGTGGGCGGCCCCAGCATTTT. Its translation: CASSEAGGGRPQHF.

This clonotype was recorded a few times. A much more abundant neighbour one base away suggests this may be a read error. The chain combines TRBV28 with TRBJ2-7; 8 bases map to TRBD1. This CDR3 region has 13 residues. Germline V gene lookup returns CDR1 MDHEN and CDR2 SYDVKM. Unmatched junction bases numbered 3, after V lost 3 bases and J lost 5 bases. In nucleotides, the CDR3 is TGTGCCAGCAGTTTCAGGGGGCCCAACGAGCAGTACTTC. Translating gives CASSFRGPNEQYF.

This clonotype showed up just once. One base away lies a much larger clone, so this may be a sequencing read error. This chain links TRBV9 with TRBJ2-3, with 7 bases that match TRBD1. This CDR3 has 16 residues. CDR1 is SGDLS, CDR2 YYNGEE, per germline. The CDR3 protein is CAGSTRQGTSTDTQYF. The CDR3, as DNA: TGTGCCGGCAGCACCAGACAGGGAACTAGCACAGATACGCAGTATTTT.

The rearrangement uses TRBV7-9 and TRBJ1-4; unclear D gene. The CDR3 totals 15 residues. V lost 4 bases and J 6 bases, leaving 15 bases between the germline ends. Germline values: CDR1 SEHNR, CDR2 FQNEAQ (reference sequence). The CDR3 sequence: CASSSGPGDDEKLFF. The CDR3 DNA follows: TGTGCCAGCAGCTCTGGGCCGGGAGACGATGAAAAACTGTTTTTT. Full variable domain (outside the CDR3, taken from reference TRBV7-9 and TRBJ1-4): DTGVSQNPRHKITKRGQNVTFRCDPISEHNRLYWYRQTLGQGPEFLTYFQNEAQLEKSRLLSDRFSAERPKGSFSTLEIQRTEQGDSAMYLCASSSGPGDDEKLFFGSGTQLSVL.

This clonotype was detected ten times or more. The chain couples TRBV5-6 to TRBJ2-3, with 8 bases aligning to TRBD1. Germline CDR1 is SGHDT and CDR2 is YYEEEE. The CDR3 has 15 residues. The V and J ends lost 3 bases and 4 bases, in that order; junction bases with no gene match: 7. The CDR3 sequence: CASSYTGGFADTQYF. The CDR3 DNA is TGTGCCAGCAGCTACACAGGGGGATTTGCAGATACGCAGTATTTT.

For this clonotype: An end of the junction differs from the germline gene, which may be a read error. The V call is TRBV7-9, the J call TRBJ1-1, with D perhaps TRBD1 (5 bases). In germline, CDR1 is SEHNR, CDR2 FQNEAQ (reference sequence). This CDR3 is 14 amino acids long. CDR3 DNA sequence: TGTGCCGGCAGCCTGGGGGGAGGGGATACTGAAGCTTTCTTT. This codes for CAGSLGGGDTEAFF.

This clonotype was observed at least ten times. This chain connects TRBV11-2 to TRBJ2-3; 8 bases are shared with TRBD2. The CDR3 runs 12 residues. Trimming at V came to 3 bases and at J to 10 bases, leaving 3 bases not matched to a gene. The germline CDR1 and CDR2 sequences are SGHAT and FQNNGV. For the CDR3, the DNA is TGTGCCAGCAGCTTGGGCGGGGGGCCGCAGTATTTT. Translating it yields CASSLGGGPQYF.

This clonotype was observed a handful of times. V gene TRBV6-2 or TRBV6-3 combines with J gene TRBJ2-7; the D is unclear. Trimming shortened V by 3 bases and J by 2 bases, and 17 bases separated the two germline ends. The CDR3 is 16 amino acids. The germline gives CDR1 MNHEY, CDR2 SVGEGT. The CDR3, as DNA: TGTGCCAGCAGTTATTCGGCGGTCTCCCAACCCTACGAGCAGTACTTC. Translation: CASSYSAVSQPYEQYF.

This clonotype was counted ten times or more. At one end the junction does not follow the germline gene, possibly because of a read error. V gene TRBV6-5 combines with J gene TRBJ1-4, with D perhaps matching TRBD1 (6 bases). Looked up from germline, CDR1 is MNHEY and CDR2 is SVGAGI. The CDR3 is made up of 15 amino acids. CDR3 bases: TGTGCCAGCAGTCCCAGGGGAGGAATTAATGACAAACTGTTTTTT. Encoded protein: CASSPRGGINDKLFF.

This clonotype has a count of ten or more. The chain couples TRBV7-9 to TRBJ2-7; the match to TRBD2 covers 11 bases. The CDR3 sequence is 16 residues long. Germline-derived CDR1 and CDR2 are SEHNR and FQNEAQ (reference sequence). The J segment lost 5 bases and the V segment lost 5 bases, leaving 11 bases of the junction unmatched. CDR3 region: CASSPTPTSGADEQYF. The CDR3 DNA reads as TGTGCCAGCAGCCCTACTCCGACTAGCGGGGCCGACGAGCAGTACTTC.